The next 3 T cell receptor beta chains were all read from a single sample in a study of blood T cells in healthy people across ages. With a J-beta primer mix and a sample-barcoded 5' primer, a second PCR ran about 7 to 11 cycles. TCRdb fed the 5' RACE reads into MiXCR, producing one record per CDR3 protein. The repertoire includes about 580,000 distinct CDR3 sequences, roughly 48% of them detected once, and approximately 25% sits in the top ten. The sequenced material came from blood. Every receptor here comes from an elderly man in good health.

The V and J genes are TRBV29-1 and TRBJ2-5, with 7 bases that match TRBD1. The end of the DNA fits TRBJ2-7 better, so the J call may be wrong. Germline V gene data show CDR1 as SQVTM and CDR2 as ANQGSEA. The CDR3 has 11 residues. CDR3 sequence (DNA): TGCGGCGCCGGGACAGTTTACGAGCAGTACTTC. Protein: CGAGTVYEQYF.

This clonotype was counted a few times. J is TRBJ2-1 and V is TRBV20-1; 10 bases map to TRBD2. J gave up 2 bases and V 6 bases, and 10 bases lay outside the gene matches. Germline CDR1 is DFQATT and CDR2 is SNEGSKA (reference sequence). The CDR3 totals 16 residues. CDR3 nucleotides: TGCAGTGCCAGACTAGCGGGTAGAGGAGCCTACAATGAGCAGTTCTTC. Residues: CSARLAGRGAYNEQFF.

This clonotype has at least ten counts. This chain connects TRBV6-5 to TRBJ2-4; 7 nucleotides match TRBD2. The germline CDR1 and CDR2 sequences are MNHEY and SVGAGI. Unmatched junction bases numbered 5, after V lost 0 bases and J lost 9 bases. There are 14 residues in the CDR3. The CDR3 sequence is CASSYSGGTPIQYF. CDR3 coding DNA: TGTGCCAGCAGTTACTCCGGGGGGACCCCCATTCAGTACTTC.